Listed below are T cell receptor beta chains from one sample, sequenced in a study of CD8+CD57+ T cells in acquired aplastic anemia. A single record per CDR3 protein comes from TCRdb applying MiXCR to the reads. The sample lists over 150,000 distinct CDR3 sequences; about 70% were seen once. Sequencing was done on a sample of sorted CD4+, CD8+, or CD8+CD57+ T cells (not recorded which) from PBMCs. Every receptor here comes from a human donor with aplastic anemia. Both conserved end residues are part of each CDR3. The D gene is left open where the match is weak. The size entry is marked missing in some rows and otherwise reads once, few, many or a size class.

cdr3_nt cdr3_aa d_call clone_size j_call v_call
TGCAGTGCTAGAGAGTCCCCCACTGGGACCTACGAGCAGTACTTC CSARESPTGTYEQYF - - TRBJ2-7 TRBV20-1
TGTGCCAGCAAGGAGGGTGGGGCCAACGTCCTGACTTTC CASKEGGANVLTF - - TRBJ2-6 TRBV6-5
TGTGCCATCAGTGAGGAGGCCTCCTACGAGCAGTACTTC CAISEEASYEQYF - few TRBJ2-7 TRBV10-3
TGTGCCAGCAGTCTAAACAGGGATACGCAGTATTTT CASSLNRDTQYF - - TRBJ2-3 TRBV2
TGTGCCAGCAGTCCAAGTAGACTGATTTCACCCCTCCACTTT CASSPSRLISPLHF - - TRBJ1-6 TRBV5-6
TGTGCCAGCAGCGTAGACCCAGTCATCAATGGCTACACCTTC CASSVDPVINGYTF - - TRBJ1-2 TRBV9
TGTGCCACCAGCAGTGCAACAGGCAACAATGAGCAGTTCTTC CATSSATGNNEQFF - - TRBJ2-1 TRBV15
TGTGCCAGCAGTCATGGGGACTCCCGGGGGAATGAGCAGTTCTTC CASSHGDSRGNEQFF - - TRBJ2-1 TRBV25-1
TGTGCCAGCAGCTTGGGACAGGTCGGCCGCTACACCTTC CASSLGQVGRYTF - - TRBJ1-2 TRBV5-5
TGTGCCAGCAGCTCCCCCCTCTCTGGGGCCAACGTCCTGACTTTC CASSSPLSGANVLTF - - TRBJ2-6 TRBV5-5
TGTGCCAGCAGTTGGAGGAGTAACACTGAAGCTTTCTTT CASSWRSNTEAFF - - TRBJ1-1 TRBV12-3/TRBV12-4
TGTGCCAGCAGCTTGGGTGAGTCCTACAATGAGCAGTTCTTC CASSLGESYNEQFF - many TRBJ2-1 TRBV5-8